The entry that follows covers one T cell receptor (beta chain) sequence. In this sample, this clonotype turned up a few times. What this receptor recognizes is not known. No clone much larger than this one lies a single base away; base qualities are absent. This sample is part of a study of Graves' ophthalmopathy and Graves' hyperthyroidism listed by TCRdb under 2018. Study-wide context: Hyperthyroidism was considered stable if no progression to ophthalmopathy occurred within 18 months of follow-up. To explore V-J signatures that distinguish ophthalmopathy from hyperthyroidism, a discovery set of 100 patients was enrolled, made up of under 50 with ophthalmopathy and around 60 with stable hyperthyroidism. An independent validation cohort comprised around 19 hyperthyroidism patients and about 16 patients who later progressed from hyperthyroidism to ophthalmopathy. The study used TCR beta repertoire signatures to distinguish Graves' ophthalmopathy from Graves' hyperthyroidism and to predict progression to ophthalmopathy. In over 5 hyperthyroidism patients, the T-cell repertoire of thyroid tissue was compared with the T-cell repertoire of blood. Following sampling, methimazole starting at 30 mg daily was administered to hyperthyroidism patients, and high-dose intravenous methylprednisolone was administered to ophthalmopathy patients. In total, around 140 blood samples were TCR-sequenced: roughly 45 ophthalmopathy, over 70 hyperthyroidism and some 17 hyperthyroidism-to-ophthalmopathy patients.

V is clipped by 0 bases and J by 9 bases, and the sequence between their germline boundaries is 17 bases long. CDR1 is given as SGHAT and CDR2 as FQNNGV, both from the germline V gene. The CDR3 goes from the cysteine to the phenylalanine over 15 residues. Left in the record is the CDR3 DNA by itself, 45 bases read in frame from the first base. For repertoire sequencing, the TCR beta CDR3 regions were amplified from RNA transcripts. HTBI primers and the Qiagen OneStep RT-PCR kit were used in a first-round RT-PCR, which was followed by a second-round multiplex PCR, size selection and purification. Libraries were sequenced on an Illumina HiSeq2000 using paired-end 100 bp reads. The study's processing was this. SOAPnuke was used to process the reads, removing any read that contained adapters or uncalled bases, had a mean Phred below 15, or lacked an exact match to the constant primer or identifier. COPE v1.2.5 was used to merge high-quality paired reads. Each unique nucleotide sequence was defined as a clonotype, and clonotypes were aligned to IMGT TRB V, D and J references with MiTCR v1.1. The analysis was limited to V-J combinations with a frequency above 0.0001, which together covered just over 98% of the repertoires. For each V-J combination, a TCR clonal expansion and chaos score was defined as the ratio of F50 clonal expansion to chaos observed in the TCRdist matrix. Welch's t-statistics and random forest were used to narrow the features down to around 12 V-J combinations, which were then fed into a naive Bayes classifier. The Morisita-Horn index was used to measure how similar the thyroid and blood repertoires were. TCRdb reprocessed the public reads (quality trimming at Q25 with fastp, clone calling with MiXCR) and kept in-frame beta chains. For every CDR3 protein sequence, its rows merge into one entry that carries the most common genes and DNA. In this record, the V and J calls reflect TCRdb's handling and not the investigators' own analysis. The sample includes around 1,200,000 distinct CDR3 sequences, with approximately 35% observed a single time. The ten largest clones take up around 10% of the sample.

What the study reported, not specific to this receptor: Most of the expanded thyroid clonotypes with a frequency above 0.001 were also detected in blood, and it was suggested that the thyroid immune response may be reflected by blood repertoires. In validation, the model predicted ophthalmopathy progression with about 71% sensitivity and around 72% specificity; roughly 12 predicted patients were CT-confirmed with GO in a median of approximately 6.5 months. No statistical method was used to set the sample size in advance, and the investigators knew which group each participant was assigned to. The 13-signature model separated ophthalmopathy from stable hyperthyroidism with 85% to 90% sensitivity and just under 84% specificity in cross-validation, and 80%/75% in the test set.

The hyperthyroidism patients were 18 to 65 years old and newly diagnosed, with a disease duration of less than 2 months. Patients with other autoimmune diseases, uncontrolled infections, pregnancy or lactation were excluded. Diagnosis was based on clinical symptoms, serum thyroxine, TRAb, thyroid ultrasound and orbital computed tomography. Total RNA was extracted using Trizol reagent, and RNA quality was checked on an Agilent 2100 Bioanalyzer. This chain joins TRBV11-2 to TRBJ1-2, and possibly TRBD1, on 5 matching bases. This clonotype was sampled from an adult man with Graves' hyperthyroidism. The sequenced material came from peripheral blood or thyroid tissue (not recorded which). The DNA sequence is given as TGTGCCAGCAGCTTAGAGGGGCAGGACGATTCTCGCTACACCTTC. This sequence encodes CASSLEGQDDSRYTF.